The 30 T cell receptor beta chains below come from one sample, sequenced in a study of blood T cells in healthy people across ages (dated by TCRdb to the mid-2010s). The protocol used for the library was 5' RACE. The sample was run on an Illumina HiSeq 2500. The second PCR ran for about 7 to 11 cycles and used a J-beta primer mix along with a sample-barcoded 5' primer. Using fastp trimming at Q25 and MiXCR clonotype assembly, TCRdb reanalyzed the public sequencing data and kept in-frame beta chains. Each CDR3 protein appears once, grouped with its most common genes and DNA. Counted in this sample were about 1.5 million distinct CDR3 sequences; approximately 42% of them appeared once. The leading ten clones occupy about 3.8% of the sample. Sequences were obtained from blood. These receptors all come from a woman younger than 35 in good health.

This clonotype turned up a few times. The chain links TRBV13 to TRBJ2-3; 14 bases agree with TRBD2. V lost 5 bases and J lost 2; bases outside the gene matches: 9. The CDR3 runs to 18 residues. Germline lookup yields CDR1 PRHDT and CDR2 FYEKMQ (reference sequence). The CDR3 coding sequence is TGTGCCAGCAGCCAGGGACTAGCGGGGGAACTATTCACAGATACGCAGTATTTT. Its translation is CASSQGLAGELFTDTQYF. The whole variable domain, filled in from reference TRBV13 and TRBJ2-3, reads AAGVIQSPRHLIKEKRETATLKCYPIPRHDTVYWYQQGPGQDPQFLISFYEKMQSDKGSIPDRFSAQQFSDYHSELNMSSLELGDSALYFCASSQGLAGELFTDTQYFGPGTRLTVL.

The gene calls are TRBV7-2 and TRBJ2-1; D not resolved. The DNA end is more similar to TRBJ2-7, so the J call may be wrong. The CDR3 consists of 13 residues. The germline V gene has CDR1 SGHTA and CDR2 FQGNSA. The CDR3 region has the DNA TGTGCCAGCAGCTTCGGCATGTACAATGAGCAGTACTTC. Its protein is CASSFGMYNEQYF.

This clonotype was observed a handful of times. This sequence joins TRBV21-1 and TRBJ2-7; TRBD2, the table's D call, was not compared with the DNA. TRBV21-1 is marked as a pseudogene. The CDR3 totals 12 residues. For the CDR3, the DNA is TGTGCCAGCCCCCGCAGTTCCTACGAGCAGTACTTC. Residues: CASPRSSYEQYF.

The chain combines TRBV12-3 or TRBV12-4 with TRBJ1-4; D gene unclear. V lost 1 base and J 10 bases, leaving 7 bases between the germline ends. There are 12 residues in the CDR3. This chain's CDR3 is CASSLEGIKLFF. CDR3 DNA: TGTGCCAGCAGTTTAGAAGGGATAAAACTGTTTTTT.

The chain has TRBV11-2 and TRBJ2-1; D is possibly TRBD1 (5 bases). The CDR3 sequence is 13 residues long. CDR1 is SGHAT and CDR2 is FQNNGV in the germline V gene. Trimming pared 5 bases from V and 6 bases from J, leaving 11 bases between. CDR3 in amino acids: CASSPTESNEQFF. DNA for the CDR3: TGTGCCAGCAGCCCGACAGAGAGCAATGAGCAGTTCTTC.

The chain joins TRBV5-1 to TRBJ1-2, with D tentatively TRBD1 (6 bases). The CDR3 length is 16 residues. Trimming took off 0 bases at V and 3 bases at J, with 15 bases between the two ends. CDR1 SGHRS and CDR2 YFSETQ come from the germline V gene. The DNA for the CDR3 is TGCGCCAGCAGCTTGGTTACAGGGTCCAGGGACTATGGCTACACCTTC. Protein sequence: CASSLVTGSRDYGYTF.

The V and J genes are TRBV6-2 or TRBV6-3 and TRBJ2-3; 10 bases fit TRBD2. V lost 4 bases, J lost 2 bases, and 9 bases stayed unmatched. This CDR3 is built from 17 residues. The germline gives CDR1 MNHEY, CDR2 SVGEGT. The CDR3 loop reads CASSSALAGVVTDTQYF. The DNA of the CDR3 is TGTGCCAGCAGTTCGGCTCTAGCGGGGGTGGTCACAGATACGCAGTATTTT.

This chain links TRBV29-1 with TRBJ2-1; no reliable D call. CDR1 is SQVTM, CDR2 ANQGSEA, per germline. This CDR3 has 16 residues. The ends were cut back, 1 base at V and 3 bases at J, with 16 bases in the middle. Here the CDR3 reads CSVEARRQADYNEQFF. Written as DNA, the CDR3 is TGCAGCGTTGAAGCTCGCCGCCAGGCCGACTACAATGAGCAGTTCTTC.

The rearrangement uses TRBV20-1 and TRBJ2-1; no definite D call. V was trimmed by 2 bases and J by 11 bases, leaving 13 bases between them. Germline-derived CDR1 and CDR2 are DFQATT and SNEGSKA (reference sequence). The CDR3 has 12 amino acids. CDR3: CSARLHSEKQFF. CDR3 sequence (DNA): TGCAGTGCTAGACTTCACTCAGAAAAGCAGTTCTTC.

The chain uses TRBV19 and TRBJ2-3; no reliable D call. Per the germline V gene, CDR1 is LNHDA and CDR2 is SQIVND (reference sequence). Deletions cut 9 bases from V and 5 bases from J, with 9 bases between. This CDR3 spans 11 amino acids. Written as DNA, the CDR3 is TGTGCCAGCTCTAGGCAAGATACGCAGTATTTT. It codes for CASSRQDTQYF. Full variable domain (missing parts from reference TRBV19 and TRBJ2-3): DGGITQSPKYLFRKEGQNVTLSCEQNLNHDAMYWYRQDPGQGLRLIYYSQIVNDFQKGDIAEGYSVSREKKESFPLTVTSAQKNPTAFYLCASSRQDTQYFGPGTRLTVL.

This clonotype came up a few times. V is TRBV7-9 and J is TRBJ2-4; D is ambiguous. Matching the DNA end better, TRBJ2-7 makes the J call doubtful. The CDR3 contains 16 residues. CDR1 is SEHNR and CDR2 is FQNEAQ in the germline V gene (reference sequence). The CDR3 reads CASSLERQRSNYEQYF. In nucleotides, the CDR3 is TGTGCCAGCAGCTTAGAAAGGCAACGCTCAAACTACGAGCAGTACTTC.

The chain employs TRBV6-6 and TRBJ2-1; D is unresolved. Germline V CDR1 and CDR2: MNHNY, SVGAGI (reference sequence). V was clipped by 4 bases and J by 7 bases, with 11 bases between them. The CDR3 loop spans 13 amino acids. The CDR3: CASSFPSFNEQFF. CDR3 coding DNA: TGTGCCAGCAGTTTCCCTAGTTTTAATGAGCAGTTCTTC.

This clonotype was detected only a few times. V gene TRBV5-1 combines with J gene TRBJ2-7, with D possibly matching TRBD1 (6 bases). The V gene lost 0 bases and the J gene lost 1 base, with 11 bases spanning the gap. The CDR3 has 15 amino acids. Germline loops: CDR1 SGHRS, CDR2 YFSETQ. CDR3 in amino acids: CASSLGTVISYEQYF. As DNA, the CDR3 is TGCGCCAGCAGCTTGGGGACAGTCATTTCCTACGAGCAGTACTTC.

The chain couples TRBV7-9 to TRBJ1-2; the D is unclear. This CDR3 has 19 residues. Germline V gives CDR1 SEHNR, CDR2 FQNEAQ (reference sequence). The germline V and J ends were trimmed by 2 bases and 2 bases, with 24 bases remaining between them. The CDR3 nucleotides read TGTGCCAGCAGCTTAACCCTCGGCGGGCAGGCCCTATTAAACTATGGCTACACCTTC. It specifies CASSLTLGGQALLNYGYTF.

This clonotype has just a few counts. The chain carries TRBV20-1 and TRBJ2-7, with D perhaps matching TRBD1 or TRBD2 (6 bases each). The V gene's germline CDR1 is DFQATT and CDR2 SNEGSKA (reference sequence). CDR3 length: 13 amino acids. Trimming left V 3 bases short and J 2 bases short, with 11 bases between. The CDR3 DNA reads TGCAGTGCTAGCGGGGGCTCCCCCTACGAGCAGTACTTC. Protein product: CSASGGSPYEQYF.

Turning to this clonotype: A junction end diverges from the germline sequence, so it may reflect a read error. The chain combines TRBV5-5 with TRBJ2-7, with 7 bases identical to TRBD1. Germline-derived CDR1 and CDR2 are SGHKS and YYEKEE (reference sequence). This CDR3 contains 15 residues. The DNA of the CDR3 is TGTGCCGGCAGCGTGACAGGGACACCTACCTACGAGCAGTACTTC. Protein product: CAGSVTGTPTYEQYF.

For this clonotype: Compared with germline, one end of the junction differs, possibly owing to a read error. DNA for the CDR3: TGTGCCGGCAGTTTCCGGTCGGGGGATACGCAGTATTTT. Amino acid sequence: CAGSFRSGDTQYF. V gene TRBV28 combines with J gene TRBJ2-3; weak D call: TRBD2 (5 bases). The CDR3 is made up of 13 amino acids. Germline V lookup: CDR1 MDHEN, CDR2 SYDVKM.

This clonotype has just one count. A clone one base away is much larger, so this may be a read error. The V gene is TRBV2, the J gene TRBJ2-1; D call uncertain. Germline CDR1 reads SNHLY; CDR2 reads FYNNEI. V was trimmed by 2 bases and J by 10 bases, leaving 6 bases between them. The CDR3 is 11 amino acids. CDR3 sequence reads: CASSETYEQFF. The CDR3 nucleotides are TGTGCCAGCAGTGAAACCTACGAGCAGTTCTTC. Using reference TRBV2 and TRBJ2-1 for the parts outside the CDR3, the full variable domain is EPEVTQTPSHQVTQMGQEVILRCVPISNHLYFYWYRQILGQKVEFLVSFYNNEISEKSEIFDDQFSVERPDGSNFTLKIRSTKLEDSAMYFCASSETYEQFFGPGTRLTVL.

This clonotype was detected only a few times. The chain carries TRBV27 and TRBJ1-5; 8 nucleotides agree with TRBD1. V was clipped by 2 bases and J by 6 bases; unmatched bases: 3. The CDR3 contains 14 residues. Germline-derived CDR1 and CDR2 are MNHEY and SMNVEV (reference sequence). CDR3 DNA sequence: TGTGCCAGCAGTTTACAGGGGGCTCTTCAGCCCCAGCATTTT. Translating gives CASSLQGALQPQHF.

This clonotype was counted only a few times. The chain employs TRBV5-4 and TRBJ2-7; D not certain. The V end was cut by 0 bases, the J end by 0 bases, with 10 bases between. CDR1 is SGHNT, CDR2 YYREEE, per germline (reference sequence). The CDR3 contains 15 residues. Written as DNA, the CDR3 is TGTGCCAGCAGCTTGGAAGCCTCGGTCTCCTACGAGCAGTACTTC. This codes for CASSLEASVSYEQYF.

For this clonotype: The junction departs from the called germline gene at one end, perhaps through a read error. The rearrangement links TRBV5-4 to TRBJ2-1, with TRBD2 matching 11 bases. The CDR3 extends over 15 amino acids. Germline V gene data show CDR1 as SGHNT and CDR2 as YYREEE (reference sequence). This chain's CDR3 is CTSSQGLAGGSEQFF. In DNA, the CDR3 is TGTACCAGCAGCCAGGGATTAGCGGGAGGGTCTGAGCAGTTCTTC.

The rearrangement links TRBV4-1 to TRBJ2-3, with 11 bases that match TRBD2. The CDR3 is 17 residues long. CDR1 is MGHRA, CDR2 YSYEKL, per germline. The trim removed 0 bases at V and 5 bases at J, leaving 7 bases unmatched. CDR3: CASSQEFATSGKDTQYF. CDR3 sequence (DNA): TGCGCCAGCAGCCAAGAATTTGCGACTAGCGGGAAAGATACGCAGTATTTT.

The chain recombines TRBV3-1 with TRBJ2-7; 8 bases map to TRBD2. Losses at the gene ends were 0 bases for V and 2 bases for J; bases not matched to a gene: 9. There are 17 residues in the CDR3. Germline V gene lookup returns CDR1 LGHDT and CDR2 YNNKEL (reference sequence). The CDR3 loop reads CASSQDSAGRGAYEQYF. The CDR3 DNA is TGTGCCAGCAGCCAAGATTCGGCTGGGCGGGGGGCCTACGAGCAGTACTTC.

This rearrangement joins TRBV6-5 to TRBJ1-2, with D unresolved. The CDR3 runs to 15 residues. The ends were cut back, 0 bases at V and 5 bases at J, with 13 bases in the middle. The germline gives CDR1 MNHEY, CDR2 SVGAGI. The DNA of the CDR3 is TGTGCCAGCAGTTACTCGAGGTGGGGAGAATATGGCTACACCTTC. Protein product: CASSYSRWGEYGYTF.

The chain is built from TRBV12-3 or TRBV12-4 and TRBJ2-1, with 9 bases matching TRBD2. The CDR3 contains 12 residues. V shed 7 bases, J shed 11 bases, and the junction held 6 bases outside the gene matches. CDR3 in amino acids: CASNKGTSQQFF. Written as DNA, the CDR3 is TGTGCCAGCAACAAGGGGACTAGCCAGCAGTTCTTC.

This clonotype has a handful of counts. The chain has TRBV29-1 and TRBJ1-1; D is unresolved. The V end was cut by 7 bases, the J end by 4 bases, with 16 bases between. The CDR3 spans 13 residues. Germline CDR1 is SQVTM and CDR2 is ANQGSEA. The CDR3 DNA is TGCAGCGCTGATGGCTCCGGACGCACTGAAGCTTTCTTT. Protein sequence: CSADGSGRTEAFF. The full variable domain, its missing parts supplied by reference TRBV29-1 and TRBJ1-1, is SAVISQKPSRDICQRGTSLTIQCQVDSQVTMMFWYRQQPGQSLTLIATANQGSEATYESGFVIDKFPISRPNLTFSTLTVSNMSPEDSSIYLCSADGSGRTEAFFGQGTRLTVV.

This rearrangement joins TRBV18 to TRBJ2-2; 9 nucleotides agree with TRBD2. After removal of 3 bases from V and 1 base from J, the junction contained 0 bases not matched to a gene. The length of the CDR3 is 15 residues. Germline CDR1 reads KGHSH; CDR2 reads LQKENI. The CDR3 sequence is CASSPTSGNTGELFF. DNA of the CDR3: TGTGCCAGCTCACCGACTAGCGGGAACACCGGGGAGCTGTTTTTT.

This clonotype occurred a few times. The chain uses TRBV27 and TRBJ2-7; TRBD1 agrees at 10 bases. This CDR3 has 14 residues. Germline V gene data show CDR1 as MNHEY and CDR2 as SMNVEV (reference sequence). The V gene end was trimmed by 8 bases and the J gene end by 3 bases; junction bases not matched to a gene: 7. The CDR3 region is CASRPGTGVYEQYF. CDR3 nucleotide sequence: TGTGCCAGCCGACCCGGGACAGGGGTCTACGAGCAGTACTTC.

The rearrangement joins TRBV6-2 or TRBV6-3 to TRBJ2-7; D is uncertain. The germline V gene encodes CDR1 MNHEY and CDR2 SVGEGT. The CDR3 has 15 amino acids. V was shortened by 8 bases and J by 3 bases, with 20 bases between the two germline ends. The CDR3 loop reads CASGRDGSGNYEQYF. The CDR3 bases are TGTGCCAGCGGCAGAGATGGTTCGGGCAACTACGAGCAGTACTTC.

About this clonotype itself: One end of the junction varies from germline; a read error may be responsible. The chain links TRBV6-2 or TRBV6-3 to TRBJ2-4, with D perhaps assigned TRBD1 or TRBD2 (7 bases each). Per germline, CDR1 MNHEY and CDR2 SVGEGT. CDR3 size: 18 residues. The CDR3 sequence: CASSNTAGDSLAKNILYF. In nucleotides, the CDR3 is TGTGCCAGCAGCAACACCGCGGGGGACAGCCTAGCCAAAAACATTCTGTACTTC.